The TCR beta chain under discussion was sequenced for a study of regulatory T cells in long-lasting Graves disease. The germline CDR1 and CDR2 sequences are SGHTA and FQGNSA. V shed 2 bases, J shed 5 bases, and the junction held 18 bases outside the gene matches. The CDR3 totals 19 residues. Study outcomes and limitations: Persistent Graves' patients showed a TCR diversity that was lower than that of newly diagnosed ones. Persistent disease was characterized by preferential usage of TRBV28, TRBJ1-2 and TRBJ2-5.

Indicated time point: newly diagnosed GD, antithyroid drugs for less than 3 months. Following extraction of RNA from PBMCs, that RNA was used to make the TCR library. In building TCR beta libraries, iRepertoire HTBI primers were used together with Arm-PCR of CDR3 regions. As processed by the authors: Across the samples, identification revealed 60 to 75 TRBV and about 15 TRBJ segments. TCRdb re-called the multiplex PCR reads through MiXCR, storing one row per CDR3 protein. The V and J calls here are based on TCRdb, not the publication. This sample has 400,000 to 650,000 distinct CDR3 sequences, with roughly a sixth found just once. This clonotype was seen a few times. Its matching antigen is unknown. These data also formed part of another study, on T cells in Graves' hyperthyroidism and ophthalmopathy. Per that paper: With a median lead of around 6.7 months before onset, the model predicted ophthalmopathy.

The rearrangement joins TRBV7-2 to TRBJ2-1; TRBD2 aligns across 7 bases. The origin of this receptor is a woman aged 40-60 years with Graves disease. Sample: peripheral blood mononuclear cells (PBMCs), taken at new diagnosis, from a patient treated with antithyroid drugs. The CDR3 DNA follows: TGTGCCAGCAGCTTAATCCCAACATCGGGGAGGGGAAAGAACAATGAGCAGTTCTTC. It specifies CASSLIPTSGRGKNNEQFF.